The 26 T cell receptor beta chains in this list originate from one sample, sequenced in a study of blood T cell repertoires in COVID-19. Profiled with immunoSEQ multiplex PCR; TCRdb holds only in-frame clones, not every one. In the table there are around 57,000 clones, about 90% of which are singletons. The source material was peripheral blood. The receptors come from an elderly woman with active COVID-19.

V is TRBV5-1 and J is TRBJ1-4; perhaps TRBD1 as D (6 bases). Between the trimmed V and J ends, which lost 0 bases and 11 bases, there was a span of 11 bases. Germline CDR1 reads SGHRS; CDR2 reads YFSETQ. This CDR3 spans 13 amino acids. The CDR3 nucleotides read TGCGCCAGCAGCTTGGCTACAGGGAACAAACTGTTTTTT. Encoded protein: CASSLATGNKLFF. Looking up the rest from reference TRBV5-1 and TRBJ1-4 gives the full variable domain: KAGVTQTPRYLIKTRGQQVTLSCSPISGHRSVSWYQQTPGQGLQFLFEYFSETQRNKGNFPGRFSGRQFSNSRSEMNVSTLELGDSALYLCASSLATGNKLFFGSGTQLSVL.

The V gene is TRBV7-9, the J gene TRBJ2-5; 13 bases fit TRBD2. V trimming: 5 bases; J trimming: 1 base; junction bases outside the gene matches: 4. This CDR3 contains 16 residues. Germline lookup yields CDR1 SEHNR and CDR2 FQNEAQ (reference sequence). This CDR3 is CASSLWTSGGQETQYF. The CDR3 region has the DNA TGTGCCAGCAGCCTCTGGACTAGCGGGGGCCAAGAGACCCAGTACTTC.

J is TRBJ2-3 and V is TRBV11-2; 8 bases are shared with TRBD2. Germline CDR1 reads SGHAT; CDR2 reads FQNNGV. The CDR3 is 17 amino acids. Trimming removed 1 base from V and 2 bases from J; junction bases left unmatched: 8. CDR3 residues: CASSLGASGGNTDTQYF. In DNA form, the CDR3 reads TGTGCCAGCAGCTTAGGGGCCAGCGGGGGTAACACAGATACGCAGTATTTT.

The chain combines TRBV5-1 with TRBJ2-7, with D unresolved. V lost 1 base, J lost 2 bases, and 10 bases lay in between. CDR1 and CDR2 (germline): SGHRS, YFSETQ. This CDR3 has 14 amino acids. The CDR3 loop is CASSLTQAAYEQYF. In DNA, the CDR3 is TGCGCCAGCAGCTTGACGCAGGCCGCCTACGAGCAGTACTTC.

The chain carries TRBV2 and TRBJ2-7, with a tentative D call TRBD2 (5 bases). Germline-derived CDR1 and CDR2 are SNHLY and FYNNEI. The CDR3 runs 13 residues. Deletions cut 3 bases from V and 3 bases from J, with 9 bases between. CDR3 DNA sequence: TGTGCCAGCAGTGACCCAGGAGGCTACGAGCAGTACTTC. This gives the protein CASSDPGGYEQYF.

This clone was observed once. The rearrangement joins TRBV6-2 or TRBV6-3 to TRBJ1-6; no definite D call. Germline CDR1 MNHEY, CDR2 SVGEGT. The CDR3 contains 16 residues. Trimming shortened V by 0 bases and J by 8 bases, and 14 bases separated the two germline ends. CDR3 nucleotides: TGTGCCAGCAGTTACTCCCCCGCCCTCGCGGATTCACCCCTCCACTTT. Translation: CASSYSPALADSPLHF.

CDR3 protein: CASSVRGSYEQYF. Here the CDR3 DNA reads TGTGCCAGCAGCGTGCGGGGCTCCTACGAGCAGTACTTC. V is TRBV2 and J is TRBJ2-7; possible D gene TRBD2, 6 bases. The germline V and J ends were trimmed by 6 bases and 0 bases, with 9 bases remaining between them. This CDR3 has 13 residues. In germline, CDR1 is SNHLY, CDR2 FYNNEI.

The chain joins TRBV15 to TRBJ2-2; 9 positions agree with TRBD1. The CDR3 loop spans 15 amino acids. Germline CDR1 LNHNV, CDR2 YYDKDF (reference sequence). Trimming cost V 1 base and J 5 bases; bases outside gene matches: 2. The CDR3 bases are TGTGCCACCAGCAGAGGTGGGACAGGGACCGGGGAGCTGTTTTTT. Amino acid sequence: CATSRGGTGTGELFF.

This clone was picked up one time. The junction departs from germline at one end; a sequencing error may be responsible. The chain links TRBV7-7 to TRBJ2-1; 8 positions match TRBD1. CDR1 SSHAT and CDR2 FNYEAQ come from the germline V gene (reference sequence). The length of the CDR3 is 15 residues. CDR3 protein: CASSLDQGAENEQFF. CDR3 DNA: TGTGCTAGCAGCTTAGATCAGGGGGCGGAAAATGAGCAGTTCTTC.

The chain employs TRBV2 and TRBJ2-1, with 13 bases that match TRBD2. J gave up 3 bases and V 6 bases, and 5 bases lay outside the gene matches. The CDR3 spans 16 residues. Germline CDR1 and CDR2: SNHLY and FYNNEI. CDR3 sequence: CASRTSGGASYNEQFF. CDR3 DNA: TGTGCCAGCAGAACTAGCGGGGGGGCGAGCTACAATGAGCAGTTCTTC.

The V gene is TRBV10-3, the J gene TRBJ2-3; 9 bases are a match to TRBD1. The trim removed 7 bases at V and 5 bases at J, leaving 10 bases unmatched. Germline CDR1 ENHRY, CDR2 SYGVKD. The CDR3 is made up of 15 amino acids. The CDR3 DNA reads as TGTGCCATCATGGCTGGGGACAGGGAGGTAGATACGCAGTATTTT. Amino acids: CAIMAGDREVDTQYF.

This clone was seen once. The J gene is TRBJ2-1, the V gene TRBV6-5, with 8 bases that match TRBD1. Trimming at V came to 4 bases and at J to 4 bases, leaving 9 bases not matched to a gene. Looked up from germline, CDR1 is MNHEY and CDR2 is SVGAGI. The CDR3 runs 16 residues. CDR3 loop: CASSSRGLGTYNEQFF. The CDR3 DNA follows: TGTGCCAGCAGTTCCAGGGGGCTCGGGACATACAATGAGCAGTTCTTC.

This rearrangement joins TRBV5-1 to TRBJ2-2; 9 bases line up with TRBD2. After removal of 7 bases from V and 1 base from J, the junction contained 5 bases not matched to a gene. This CDR3 spans 15 amino acids. From germline, CDR1 is SGHRS and CDR2 YFSETQ. Written as DNA, the CDR3 is TGCGCCAGCCGCAAGACTAGCGGGAACACCGGGGAGCTGTTTTTT. It is translated as CASRKTSGNTGELFF.

In its sample, this clone was seen a few times. The chain employs TRBV4-3 and TRBJ1-6, with 12 bases identical to TRBD1. Unmatched junction bases numbered 8, after V lost 1 base and J lost 10 bases. Germline values: CDR1 LGHNA, CDR2 YSLEER. CDR3 length: 17 amino acids. The CDR3 DNA sequence: TGCGCCAGCAGCCAAGTGCGGGGGACAGGGGGCGAATCACCCCTCCACTTT. Translating it yields CASSQVRGTGGESPLHF.

This clone was recorded once. J is TRBJ2-3 and V is TRBV11-2, with TRBD2 as a possible D gene (5 bases). In germline, CDR1 is SGHAT, CDR2 FQNNGV. The CDR3 spans 14 residues. V lost 1 base and J lost 4, with 9 bases in between. The CDR3 nucleotides are TGTGCCAGCAGCTTAGTGCTAGCCGCAGATACGCAGTATTTT. Its protein product is CASSLVLAADTQYF.

The chain links TRBV28 to TRBJ1-4, with D uncertain. CDR3 length: 13 residues. V gave up 7 bases and J gave up 5 bases, with 11 bases separating them. Looked up from germline, CDR1 is MDHEN and CDR2 is SYDVKM. The CDR3 nucleotides are TGTGCCAGCATGGGCAGCCGCAATGAAAAACTGTTTTTT. As protein: CASMGSRNEKLFF.

This clone was seen once. The chain carries TRBV6-2 or TRBV6-3 and TRBJ2-5, with 8 bases aligning to TRBD2. CDR1 is MNHEY, CDR2 SVGEGT, per germline. The CDR3 sequence is 16 residues long. V was clipped by 2 bases and J by 2 bases; unmatched bases: 7. The CDR3 DNA is TGTGCCAGCAGTTACGGGCTAGCGGGCGATCAAGAGACCCAGTACTTC. Protein product: CASSYGLAGDQETQYF.

This clone was recorded only once. The J gene is TRBJ1-4, the V gene TRBV13, with D perhaps matching TRBD1 (5 bases). V was trimmed by 1 base and J by 3 bases, leaving 12 bases between them. Germline CDR1 PRHDT, CDR2 FYEKMQ (reference sequence). There are 16 residues in the CDR3. The CDR3 here is CASSLEGEGANEKLFF. The CDR3 DNA reads as TGTGCCAGCAGCTTAGAAGGGGAAGGAGCTAATGAAAAACTGTTTTTT.

This chain connects TRBV5-4 to TRBJ1-3, with 7 bases aligning to TRBD1. After removal of 3 bases from V and 4 bases from J, the junction contained 7 bases not matched to a gene. This CDR3 comprises 15 residues. Germline V gene lookup returns CDR1 SGHNT and CDR2 YYREEE (reference sequence). The CDR3 sequence is CASSSGQAGGNTIYF. CDR3 in DNA: TGTGCCAGCAGCTCCGGACAGGCGGGAGGAAACACCATATATTTT.

The V and J genes are TRBV4-3 and TRBJ1-6; D is perhaps TRBD1 (5 bases). The CDR3 length is 17 residues. From germline, CDR1 is LGHNA and CDR2 YSLEER. V lost 1 base and J lost 0, with 10 bases in between. CDR3 region: CASSQAAGISYNSPLHF. CDR3 coding DNA: TGCGCCAGCAGCCAAGCGGCAGGGATCTCCTATAATTCACCCCTCCACTTT.

This clone was observed a handful of times. The chain has TRBV5-4 and TRBJ2-7; 9 bases line up with TRBD1. Per germline, CDR1 SGHNT and CDR2 YYREEE (reference sequence). V shed 0 bases, J shed 2 bases, and the junction held 3 bases outside the gene matches. The CDR3 runs to 15 residues. The CDR3 here is CASSLEGDRAYEQYF. DNA for the CDR3: TGTGCCAGCAGCTTGGAGGGGGACAGGGCCTACGAGCAGTACTTC.

This clone was observed a single time. The chain employs TRBV4-1 and TRBJ1-2; 7 bases match TRBD1. V lost 3 bases, J lost 4 bases, and 2 bases stayed unmatched. The CDR3 runs to 13 residues. Germline loops: CDR1 MGHRA, CDR2 YSYEKL. The CDR3 is CASSQTGFYGYTF. The CDR3 DNA is TGCGCCAGCAGCCAGACAGGGTTCTATGGCTACACCTTC.

The chain combines TRBV5-1 with TRBJ2-1; 14 bases map to TRBD2. Germline loops: CDR1 SGHRS, CDR2 YFSETQ. The CDR3 sequence is 15 residues long. J was trimmed by 9 bases and V by 5 bases; bases with no gene match: 7. The CDR3 sequence is CASSPGTSGGGEQFF. CDR3 DNA sequence: TGCGCCAGCAGTCCCGGGACTAGCGGGGGCGGTGAGCAGTTCTTC.

V usage is TRBV5-1 and J usage is TRBJ2-1, with D perhaps matching TRBD2 (7 bases). The CDR3 is 15 amino acids. CDR1 and CDR2 (germline): SGHRS, YFSETQ. Deletions cut 5 bases from V and 9 bases from J, with 21 bases between. Here the CDR3 reads CASRLSGGYDVEQFF. In nucleotides, the CDR3 is TGCGCCAGCAGGCTCTCGGGGGGCTATGATGTTGAGCAGTTCTTC.

The CDR3, as DNA: TGTGCCAGTTCGCCACGGGACAAAAACATTCAGTACTTC. Protein: CASSPRDKNIQYF. The chain joins TRBV19 to TRBJ2-4; D might be TRBD2 (5 bases). The CDR3 totals 13 residues. From germline, CDR1 is LNHDA and CDR2 SQIVND (reference sequence). Trimming took off 8 bases at V and 3 bases at J, with 11 bases between the two ends.

There are a few counts of this clone. This chain's CDR3 is CASSQGDRGNQPQHF. Written as DNA, the CDR3 is TGCGCCAGCAGCCAAGGGGACAGGGGGAATCAGCCCCAGCATTTT. The chain carries TRBV4-1 and TRBJ1-5, with 11 bases that match TRBD1. The CDR3 is 15 residues long. The germline CDR1 and CDR2 sequences are MGHRA and YSYEKL. V lost 1 base, J lost 4 bases, and 0 bases stayed unmatched.